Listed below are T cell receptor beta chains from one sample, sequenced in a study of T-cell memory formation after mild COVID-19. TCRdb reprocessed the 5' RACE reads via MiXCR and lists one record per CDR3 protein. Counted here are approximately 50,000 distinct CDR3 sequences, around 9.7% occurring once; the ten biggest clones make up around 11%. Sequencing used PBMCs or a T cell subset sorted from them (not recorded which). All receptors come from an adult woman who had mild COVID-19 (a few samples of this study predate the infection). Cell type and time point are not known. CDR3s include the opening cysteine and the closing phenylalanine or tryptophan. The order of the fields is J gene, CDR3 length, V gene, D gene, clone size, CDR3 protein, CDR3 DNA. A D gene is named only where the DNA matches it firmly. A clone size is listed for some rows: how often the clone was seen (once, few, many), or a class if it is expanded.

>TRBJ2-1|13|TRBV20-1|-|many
CSKGWPAGDEQFF
TGCAGTAAAGGGTGGCCGGCCGGCGATGAGCAGTTCTTC
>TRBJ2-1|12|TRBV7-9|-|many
CASSPQGEEQFF
TGTGCCAGCAGCCCCCAAGGGGAAGAGCAGTTCTTC
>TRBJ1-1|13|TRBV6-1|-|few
CAGKQGLHTEAFF
TGTGCCGGAAAACAGGGATTGCACACTGAAGCTTTCTTT
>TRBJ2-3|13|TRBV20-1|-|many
CSASSGSTDTQYF
TGCAGTGCTAGCTCGGGATCCACAGATACGCAGTATTTT
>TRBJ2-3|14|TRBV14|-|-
CASSQDRATDTQYF
TGTGCCAGCAGCCAAGATCGGGCTACAGATACGCAGTATTTT
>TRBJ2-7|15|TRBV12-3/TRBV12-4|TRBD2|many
CASTPPGASGTKQYF
TGTGCCAGCACCCCACCGGGGGCTAGCGGGACTAAGCAGTACTTC
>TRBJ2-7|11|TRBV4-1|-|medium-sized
CASSQAYEQYF
TGCGCCAGCAGCCAGGCCTACGAGCAGTACTTC
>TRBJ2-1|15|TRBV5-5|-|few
CASSFEGRVYNEQFF
TGTGCCAGCAGCTTTGAAGGCAGGGTCTACAATGAGCAGTTCTTC
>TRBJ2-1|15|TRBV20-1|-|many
CSATPPLGVYNEQFF
TGCAGTGCTACCCCACCCCTCGGGGTCTACAATGAGCAGTTCTTC
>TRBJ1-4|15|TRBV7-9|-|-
CASSSSAGMNEKLIF
TGTGCCAGCAGCTCCAGTGCAGGGATGAATGAAAAACTGATTTTT
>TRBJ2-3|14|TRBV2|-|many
CASTQGLPTDTQYF
TGTGCCAGCACACAGGGTCTCCCCACAGATACGCAGTATTTT
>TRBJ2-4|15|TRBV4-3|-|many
CASSQGIIAKNIQYF
TGCGCCAGCAGCCAAGGGATCATAGCCAAAAACATTCAGTACTTC
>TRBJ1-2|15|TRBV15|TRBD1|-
CATSTGGGAPYGYTF
TGTGCCACCAGCACTGGAGGGGGCGCCCCCTATGGCTACACCTTC
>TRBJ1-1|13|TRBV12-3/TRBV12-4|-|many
CASSLGGLSEAFF
TGTGCCAGCAGTTTGGGGGGGCTATCTGAAGCTTTCTTT
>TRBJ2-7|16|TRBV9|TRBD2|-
CASSPDPSGRTYEQYF
TGTGCCAGCAGCCCGGACCCCAGCGGGAGGACCTACGAGCAGTACTTC
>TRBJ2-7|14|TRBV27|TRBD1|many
CASSLLGQGQEQYF
TGTGCCAGCAGTTTATTGGGACAGGGTCAAGAGCAGTACTTC
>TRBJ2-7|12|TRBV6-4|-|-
CASQEGSYEQYF
TGTGCCAGCCAGGAGGGGTCCTACGAGCAGTACTTC
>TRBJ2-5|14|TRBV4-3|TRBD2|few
CASSFGLAEETQYF
TGCGCCAGCAGCTTTGGACTAGCGGAAGAGACCCAGTACTTC
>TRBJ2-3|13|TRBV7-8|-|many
CASSFRGTDTQYF
TGTGCCAGCAGCTTCCGGGGCACAGATACGCAGTATTTT
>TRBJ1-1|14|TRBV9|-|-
CASSVDPKRSEAFF
TGTGCCAGCAGCGTAGATCCAAAACGGTCTGAAGCTTTCTTT
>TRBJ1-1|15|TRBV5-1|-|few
CASSTTQGLNTEAFF
TGCGCCAGCAGCACCACACAGGGTTTGAACACTGAAGCTTTCTTT
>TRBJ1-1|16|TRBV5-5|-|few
CASSLTTFPRDTEAFF
TGTGCCAGCAGCTTAACGACATTTCCCAGAGACACTGAAGCTTTCTTT
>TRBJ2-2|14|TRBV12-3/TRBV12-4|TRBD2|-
CASRLAGATGELFF
TGTGCCAGCCGGTTAGCGGGGGCCACCGGGGAGCTGTTTTTT
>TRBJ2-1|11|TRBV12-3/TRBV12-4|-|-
CASNLGNEQFF
TGTGCCAGCAATCTGGGCAATGAGCAGTTCTTC
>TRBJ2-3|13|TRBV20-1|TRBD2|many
CSARLAGTDTQYF
TGCAGTGCTAGACTAGCGGGCACAGATACGCAGTATTTT
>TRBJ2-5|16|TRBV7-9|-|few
CASSHRQASRGGAQYF
TGTGCCAGCAGCCATAGACAGGCCTCAAGAGGGGGTGCCCAGTACTTC
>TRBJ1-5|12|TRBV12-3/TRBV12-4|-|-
CASTLAYQPQHF
TGTGCCAGCACCCTGGCTTATCAGCCCCAGCATTTT
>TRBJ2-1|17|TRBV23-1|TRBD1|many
CASSTLRTGTGDYEQFF
TGCGCCAGCAGTACCCTCCGAACCGGGACAGGGGATTATGAGCAGTTCTTC
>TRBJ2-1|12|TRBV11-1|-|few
CASSFRYNEQFF
TGTGCCAGCAGCTTTCGTTACAATGAGCAGTTCTTC
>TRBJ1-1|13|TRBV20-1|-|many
CSATRDGNTEAFF
TGCAGTGCGACCCGGGACGGGAACACTGAAGCTTTCTTT
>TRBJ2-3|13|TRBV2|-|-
CASSFLPTDTQYF
TGTGCCAGCAGTTTCCTCCCCACAGATACGCAGTATTTT
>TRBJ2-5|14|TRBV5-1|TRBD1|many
CASSPGQTQETQYF
TGCGCCAGCAGCCCGGGACAGACACAAGAGACCCAGTACTTC
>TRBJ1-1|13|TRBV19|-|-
CASSKSLITEAFF
TGTGCCAGTAGTAAAAGTCTTATCACTGAAGCTTTCTTT
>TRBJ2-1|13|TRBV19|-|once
CASSISPRNEQFF
TGTGCCAGTAGTATCTCCCCCCGCAATGAGCAGTTCTTC
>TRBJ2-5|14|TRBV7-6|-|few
CASSLLAHQETQYF
TGTGCCAGCAGCTTACTAGCGCACCAAGAGACCCAGTACTTC
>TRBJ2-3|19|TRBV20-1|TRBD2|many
CSARDPGLAGPPSTDTQYF
TGCAGTGCTAGAGATCCGGGACTAGCGGGACCACCTAGCACAGATACGCAGTATTTT
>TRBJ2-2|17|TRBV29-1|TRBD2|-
CSVAGLAGAPNTGELFF
TGCAGCGTTGCGGGACTAGCGGGGGCCCCGAACACCGGGGAGCTGTTTTTT
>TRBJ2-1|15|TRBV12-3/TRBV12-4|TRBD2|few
CASSFGTSSYNEQFF
TGTGCCAGCAGTTTTGGGACTAGCTCCTACAATGAGCAGTTCTTC
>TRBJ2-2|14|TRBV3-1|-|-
CASSQTGRAGELFF
TGTGCCAGCAGCCAGACAGGACGTGCCGGGGAGCTGTTTTTT
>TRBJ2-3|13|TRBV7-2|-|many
CASSLRGADTQYF
TGTGCCAGCAGCTTAAGGGGCGCAGATACGCAGTATTTT